The T cell receptor beta chain described here comes from a study of cytomegalovirus exposure and HLA in healthy donors. The V gene's germline CDR1 is MDHEN and CDR2 SYDVKM. The CDR3 sequence is 12 residues long. The V and J ends lost 5 bases and 5 bases respectively, with 9 bases between them. It was with 60 Vbeta and 13 Jbeta primers that the PCR ran. Sequencing was performed with immunoSEQ multiplex PCR; in TCRdb, only in-frame clones are kept and a portion is missing. The profile shows approximately 170,000 clones, over 65% of them singletons. The clonotype originates from a man younger than 30 in good health and CMV-seropositive. V usage is TRBV28 and J usage is TRBJ1-1, with D unresolved. Sequenced sample: PBMCs. The CDR3, as DNA: TGTGCCAGCAGTACCCCGGGGACTGAAGCTTTCTTT. Amino acid sequence: CASSTPGTEAFF.